Reported below is one T cell receptor beta chain. Its specificity is not known. These data come from a study of Graves' ophthalmopathy and Graves' hyperthyroidism. RNA transcripts yielded amplified TCR beta CDR3 regions. The authors performed first-round RT-PCR with HTBI primers and then a second-round multiplex PCR. A single record per CDR3 protein comes from TCRdb applying MiXCR to the multiplex PCR reads. The data contain hundreds of thousands of distinct CDR3 sequences, 45% of them singletons. Germline assignment: CDR1 SEHNR and CDR2 FQNEAQ (reference sequence). The V segment lost 2 bases and the J segment 0 bases; nucleotides outside the gene matches: 6. The CDR3 length is 18 residues. The study, taken as a whole, reports: Blood was where most expanded thyroid clonotypes above 0.001 frequency also turned up.

This clonotype originated in an adult man with Graves' ophthalmopathy. Material: peripheral blood. This chain links TRBV7-9 with TRBJ2-6; TRBD1 matches 8 bases. The CDR3 DNA sequence: TGTGCCAGCAGCTTACCGACAGGGGTCAGCTCTGGGGCCAACGTCCTGACTTTC. It encodes CASSLPTGVSSGANVLTF.